Listed here is a single T cell receptor beta chain. The data belong to a study of CDR3 diversity in severe acne. MiXCR was run by TCRdb on the PCR reads, yielding one entry per CDR3 protein. The sample carries tens of thousands of distinct CDR3 sequences, around 50% recorded once. After removal of 6 bases from V and 7 bases from J, the junction contained 7 bases not matched to a gene. The CDR3 extends over 15 amino acids. The germline V gene has CDR1 MNHEY and CDR2 SVGAGI. The chain carries TRBV6-5 and TRBJ1-6; 9 bases map to TRBD1. The sample was blood. This receptor was obtained from a male donor with severe acne vulgaris. The CDR3 nucleotides read TGTGCCAGCAGAACAGGGGGCTTCAGGAATTCACCCCTCCACTTT. This sequence encodes CASRTGGFRNSPLHF.